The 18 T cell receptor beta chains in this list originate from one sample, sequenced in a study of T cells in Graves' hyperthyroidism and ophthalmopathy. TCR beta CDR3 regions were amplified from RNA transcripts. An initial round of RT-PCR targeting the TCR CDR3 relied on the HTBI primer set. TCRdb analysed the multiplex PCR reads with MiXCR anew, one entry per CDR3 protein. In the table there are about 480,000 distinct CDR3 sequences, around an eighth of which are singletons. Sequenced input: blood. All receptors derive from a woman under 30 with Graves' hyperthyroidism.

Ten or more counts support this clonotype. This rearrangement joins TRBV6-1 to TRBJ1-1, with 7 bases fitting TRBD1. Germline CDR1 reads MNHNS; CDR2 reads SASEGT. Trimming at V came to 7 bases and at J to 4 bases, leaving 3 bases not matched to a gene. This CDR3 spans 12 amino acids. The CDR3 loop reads CASTRGGTEAFF. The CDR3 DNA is TGTGCCAGCACCAGGGGGGGCACTGAAGCTTTCTTT.

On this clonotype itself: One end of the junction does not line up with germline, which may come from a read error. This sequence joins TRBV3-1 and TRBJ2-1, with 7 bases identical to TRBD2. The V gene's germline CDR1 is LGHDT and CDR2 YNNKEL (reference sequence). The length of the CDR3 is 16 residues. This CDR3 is CASSQTQTSSYNEQSF. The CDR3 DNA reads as TGTGCCAGCAGCCAAACCCAGACTAGCTCCTACAATGAGCAGTCCTTC.

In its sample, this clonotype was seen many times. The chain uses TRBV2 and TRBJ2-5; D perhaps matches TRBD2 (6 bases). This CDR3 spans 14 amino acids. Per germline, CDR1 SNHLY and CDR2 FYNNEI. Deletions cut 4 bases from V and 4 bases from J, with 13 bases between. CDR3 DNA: TGTGCCAGCAGTGTGACTAGTATCCCAGAGACCCAGTACTTC. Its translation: CASSVTSIPETQYF.

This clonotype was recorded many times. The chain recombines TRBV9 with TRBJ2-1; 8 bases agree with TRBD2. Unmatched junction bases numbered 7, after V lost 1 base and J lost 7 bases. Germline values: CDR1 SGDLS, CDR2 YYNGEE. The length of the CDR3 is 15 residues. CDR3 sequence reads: CASSVSGSKGNEQFF. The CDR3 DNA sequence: TGTGCCAGCAGCGTAAGCGGGAGTAAGGGGAATGAGCAGTTCTTC.

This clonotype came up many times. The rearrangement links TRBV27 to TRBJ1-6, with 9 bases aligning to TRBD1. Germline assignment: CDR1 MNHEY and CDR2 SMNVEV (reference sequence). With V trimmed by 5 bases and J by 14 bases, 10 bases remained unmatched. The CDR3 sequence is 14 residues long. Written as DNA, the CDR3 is TGTGCCAGCAGTCCCGGGACAGGGATAATCACCCTCCACTTT. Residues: CASSPGTGIITLHF.

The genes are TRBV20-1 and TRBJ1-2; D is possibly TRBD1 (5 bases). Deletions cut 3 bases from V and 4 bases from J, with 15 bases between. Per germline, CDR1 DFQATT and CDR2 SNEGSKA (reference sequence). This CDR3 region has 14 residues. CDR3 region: CSASTAGLRYGYTF. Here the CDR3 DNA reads TGCAGTGCTAGTACAGCGGGACTGCGCTATGGCTACACCTTC.

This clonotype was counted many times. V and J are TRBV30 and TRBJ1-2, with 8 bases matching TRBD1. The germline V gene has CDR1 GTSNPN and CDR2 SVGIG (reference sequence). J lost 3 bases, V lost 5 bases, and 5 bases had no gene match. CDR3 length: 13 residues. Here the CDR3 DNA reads TGTGCCTGGCAACCGGACAGGGACTATGGCTACACCTTC. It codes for CAWQPDRDYGYTF.

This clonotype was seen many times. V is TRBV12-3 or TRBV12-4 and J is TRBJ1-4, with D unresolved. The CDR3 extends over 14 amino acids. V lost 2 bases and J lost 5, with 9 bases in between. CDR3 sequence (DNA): TGTGCCAGCAGTTTACTAGGACCAAATGAAAAACTGTTTTTT. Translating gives CASSLLGPNEKLFF.

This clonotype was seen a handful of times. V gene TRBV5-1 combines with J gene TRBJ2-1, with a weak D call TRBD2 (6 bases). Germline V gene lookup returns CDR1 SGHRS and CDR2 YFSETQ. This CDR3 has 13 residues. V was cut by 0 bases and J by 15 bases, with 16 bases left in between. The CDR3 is CASSLGELPGLFF. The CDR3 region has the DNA TGCGCCAGCAGCTTGGGGGAACTACCGGGACTGTTCTTC. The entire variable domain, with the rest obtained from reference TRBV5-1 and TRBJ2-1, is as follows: KAGVTQTPRYLIKTRGQQVTLSCSPISGHRSVSWYQQTPGQGLQFLFEYFSETQRNKGNFPGRFSGRQFSNSRSEMNVSTLELGDSALYLCASSLGELPGLFFGPGTRLTVL.

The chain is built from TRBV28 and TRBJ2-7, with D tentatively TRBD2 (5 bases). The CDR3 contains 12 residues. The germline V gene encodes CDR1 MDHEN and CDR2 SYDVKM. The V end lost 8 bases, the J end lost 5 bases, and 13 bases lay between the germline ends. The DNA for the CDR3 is TGTGCCAGCGCGCTACTAGACCACGAGCAGTACTTC. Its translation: CASALLDHEQYF.

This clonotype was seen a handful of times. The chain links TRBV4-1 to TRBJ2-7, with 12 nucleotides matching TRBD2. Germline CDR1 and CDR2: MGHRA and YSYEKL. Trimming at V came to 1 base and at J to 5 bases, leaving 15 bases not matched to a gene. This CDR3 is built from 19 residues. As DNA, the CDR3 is TGCGCCAGCAGCCAAGGAAGGGACAGGGAGACTAGCGGGAGCCACGAGCAGTACTTC. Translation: CASSQGRDRETSGSHEQYF.

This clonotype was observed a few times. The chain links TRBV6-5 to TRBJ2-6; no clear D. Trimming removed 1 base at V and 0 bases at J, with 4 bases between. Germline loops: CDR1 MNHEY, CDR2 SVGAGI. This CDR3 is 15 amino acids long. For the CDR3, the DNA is TGTGCCAGCAGTTACTTGGTCTCTGGGGCCAACGTCCTGACTTTC. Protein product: CASSYLVSGANVLTF.

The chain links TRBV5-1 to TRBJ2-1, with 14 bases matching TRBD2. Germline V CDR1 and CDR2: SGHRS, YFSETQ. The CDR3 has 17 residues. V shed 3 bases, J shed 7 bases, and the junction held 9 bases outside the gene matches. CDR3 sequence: CASSSPGTSGSLNEQFF. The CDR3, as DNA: TGCGCCAGCAGCTCGCCCGGGACTAGCGGGAGTTTAAATGAGCAGTTCTTC. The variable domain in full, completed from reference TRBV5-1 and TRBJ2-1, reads KAGVTQTPRYLIKTRGQQVTLSCSPISGHRSVSWYQQTPGQGLQFLFEYFSETQRNKGNFPGRFSGRQFSNSRSEMNVSTLELGDSALYLCASSSPGTSGSLNEQFFGPGTRLTVL.

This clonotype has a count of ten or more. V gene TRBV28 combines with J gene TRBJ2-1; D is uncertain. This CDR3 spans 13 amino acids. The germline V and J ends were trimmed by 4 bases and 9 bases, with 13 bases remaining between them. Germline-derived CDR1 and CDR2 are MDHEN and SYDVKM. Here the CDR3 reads CASSYGVSIEQFF. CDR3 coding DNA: TGTGCCAGCAGTTACGGAGTCTCGATTGAGCAGTTCTTC. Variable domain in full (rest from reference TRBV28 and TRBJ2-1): DVKVTQSSRYLVKRTGEKVFLECVQDMDHENMFWYRQDPGLGLRLIYFSYDVKMKEKGDIPEGYSVSREKKERFSLILESASTNQTSMYLCASSYGVSIEQFFGPGTRLTVL.

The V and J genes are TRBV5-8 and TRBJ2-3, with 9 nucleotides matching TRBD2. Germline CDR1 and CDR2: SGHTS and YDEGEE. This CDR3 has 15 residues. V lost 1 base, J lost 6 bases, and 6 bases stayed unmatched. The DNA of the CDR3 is TGTGCCAGCAGCTTGCGGGCGGGAGGGCCGGATACGCAGTATTTT. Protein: CASSLRAGGPDTQYF.

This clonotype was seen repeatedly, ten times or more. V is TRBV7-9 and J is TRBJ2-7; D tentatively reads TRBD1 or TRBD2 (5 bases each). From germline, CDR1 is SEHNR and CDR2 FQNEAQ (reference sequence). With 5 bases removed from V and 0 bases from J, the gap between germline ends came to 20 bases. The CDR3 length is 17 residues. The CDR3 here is CASSLEFRGSSSYEQYV. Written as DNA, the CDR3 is TGTGCCAGCAGCCTAGAGTTTCGGGGCAGTAGCTCCTACGAGCAGTACGTC.

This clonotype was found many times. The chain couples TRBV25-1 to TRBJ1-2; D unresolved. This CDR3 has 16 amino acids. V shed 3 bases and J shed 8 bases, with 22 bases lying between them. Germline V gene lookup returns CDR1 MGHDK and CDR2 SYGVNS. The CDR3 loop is CASSESLGTRTWGYTF. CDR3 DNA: TGTGCCAGCAGTGAGAGTCTCGGCACTAGAACTTGGGGCTACACCTTC.

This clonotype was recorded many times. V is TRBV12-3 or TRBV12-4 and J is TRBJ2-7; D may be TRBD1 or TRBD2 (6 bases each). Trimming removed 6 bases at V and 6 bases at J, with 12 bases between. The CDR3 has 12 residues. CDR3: CASSQGGGEQYV. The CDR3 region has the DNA TGTGCCAGCAGCCAAGGGGGAGGCGAGCAGTACGTC.